The T cell receptor beta chain under discussion was sequenced for a study of T cell repertoires in cytomegalovirus infection. Study-level background: CMV infection plus the matching HLA type was flagged by public TCR beta signatures.

TCRdb reprocessed the reads with MiXCR, giving one entry per CDR3 protein. The sample has about 740,000 distinct CDR3 sequences; 35% are singletons. V dropped 1 base and J dropped 2; count of bases not matched to a gene: 9. The CDR3 covers 17 residues. Germline V gene sequence: CDR1 DFQATT, CDR2 SNEGSKA (reference sequence). The receptor was isolated from a human donor in good health (CMV status not recorded). Some clones in this sample may be carry-over from other donors' samples. Sequencing was carried out using PBMCs. The chain couples TRBV20-1 to TRBJ2-5; the match to TRBD1 covers 11 bases. CDR3 DNA: TGCAGTGCTAGAGCCGTGGGACAGGGGGTTAGACAAGAGACCCAGTACTTC. Encoded protein: CSARAVGQGVRQETQYF.